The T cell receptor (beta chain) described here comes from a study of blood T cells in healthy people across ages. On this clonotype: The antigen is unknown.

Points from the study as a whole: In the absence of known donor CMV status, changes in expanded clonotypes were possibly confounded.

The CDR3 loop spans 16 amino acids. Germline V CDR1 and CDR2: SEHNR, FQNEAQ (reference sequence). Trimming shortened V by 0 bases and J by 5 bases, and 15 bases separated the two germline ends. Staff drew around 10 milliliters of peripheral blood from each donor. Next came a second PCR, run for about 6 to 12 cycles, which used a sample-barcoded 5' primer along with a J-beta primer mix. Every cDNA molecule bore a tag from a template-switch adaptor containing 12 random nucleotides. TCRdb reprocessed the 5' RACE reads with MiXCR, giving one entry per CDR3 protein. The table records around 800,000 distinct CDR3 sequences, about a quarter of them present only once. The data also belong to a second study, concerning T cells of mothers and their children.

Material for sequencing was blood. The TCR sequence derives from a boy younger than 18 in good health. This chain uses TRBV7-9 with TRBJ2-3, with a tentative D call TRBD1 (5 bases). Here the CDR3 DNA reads TGTGCCAGCAGCTTAGCAAGGGGTGGAGTAGGAGATACGCAGTATTTT. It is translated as CASSLARGGVGDTQYF.